The 30 T cell receptor beta chains in this list originate from one sample, sequenced in a study of human T cells and chemical hapten exposure. TCRdb reprocessed the RACE reads with MiXCR, giving one entry per CDR3 protein. The sample carries over 85,000 distinct CDR3 sequences, around 8.8% recorded once. Time point: healthy volunteer bleed at 2 weeks. Total RNA was extracted from unfractionated whole blood. The source material was whole blood. The receptor set was obtained from a female donor in good health. Some clones in this sample may be carry-over from other donors' samples.

The V gene is TRBV28, the J gene TRBJ2-1; D unresolved. This CDR3 comprises 12 residues. V was cut by 8 bases and J by 1 base, with 6 bases left in between. Looked up from germline, CDR1 is MDHEN and CDR2 is SYDVKM. Here the CDR3 reads CASALSYNEQFF. The CDR3 region has the DNA TGTGCCAGCGCGCTTTCCTACAATGAGCAGTTCTTC.

This clonotype was recorded many times. V is TRBV28 and J is TRBJ2-4; 7 bases are shared with TRBD1. This CDR3 comprises 15 residues. CDR1 and CDR2 from the germline V gene are MDHEN and SYDVKM. The CDR3 coding sequence is TGTTCCGCCGGGACAATTGGACAGGACTGGGGCCTTCAGTACTTC. Amino acid sequence: CSAGTIGQDWGLQYF.

This clonotype showed up just a few times. The gene calls are TRBV12-3 or TRBV12-4 and TRBJ2-3, with 9 bases fitting TRBD2. This CDR3 comprises 19 residues. V was clipped by 6 bases and J by 2 bases; unmatched bases: 18. CDR3 DNA: TGTGCCAGCAGCGATGGGTCAGCGGGGGGTCGGGGCTACACAGATACGCAGTATTTT. Amino acid sequence: CASSDGSAGGRGYTDTQYF.

The table lists this clonotype with many counts. The rearrangement joins TRBV9 to TRBJ1-1; TRBD1 might be the D (5 bases). V lost 3 bases, J lost 2 bases, and 8 bases lay in between. CDR1 and CDR2 (germline): SGDLS, YYNGEE. This CDR3 is 13 amino acids long. CDR3 region: CASSADSNTEAFF. The CDR3 DNA reads as TGTGCCAGCAGCGCTGACAGCAACACTGAAGCTTTCTTT.

The chain is built from TRBV5-4 and TRBJ2-3, with 8 bases aligning to TRBD2. The CDR3 length is 17 residues. Germline lookup yields CDR1 SGHNT and CDR2 YYREEE (reference sequence). J was trimmed by 0 bases and V by 0 bases; bases with no gene match: 6. Here the CDR3 DNA reads TGTGCCAGCAGCTTGGGTTTAGCGGGAACCAGCACAGATACGCAGTATTTT. Its protein is CASSLGLAGTSTDTQYF.

This clonotype has more than one count but fewer than ten. The V gene is TRBV9, the J gene TRBJ2-7; the match to TRBD2 covers 16 bases. V gave up 4 bases and J gave up 5 bases; unmatched junction bases: 6. Per the germline V gene, CDR1 is SGDLS and CDR2 is YYNGEE. The CDR3 totals 16 residues. In nucleotides, the CDR3 is TGTGCCAGCAGCCCGGGACTAGCGGGAGGGATCCACGAGCAGTACTTC. Its protein is CASSPGLAGGIHEQYF.

This clonotype showed up just once. The CDR3 here is CASSEALGSYSNQPQHF. The CDR3 bases are TGTGCCAGCAGTGAAGCGCTCGGGTCGTATAGCAATCAGCCCCAGCATTTT. This chain links TRBV2 with TRBJ1-5; unclear D gene. Germline assignment: CDR1 SNHLY and CDR2 FYNNEI. Between the trimmed V and J ends, which lost 0 bases and 0 bases, there was a span of 12 bases. The CDR3 consists of 17 residues.

The table lists this clonotype with many counts. This rearrangement joins TRBV4-3 to TRBJ2-6; possible D gene TRBD2, 5 bases. Germline V CDR1 and CDR2: LGHNA, YSLEER. V shed 0 bases and J shed 2 bases, with 8 bases lying between them. This CDR3 spans 16 amino acids. The CDR3: CASSQDLRAGANVLTF. In DNA, the CDR3 is TGCGCCAGCAGCCAAGATTTGAGGGCTGGGGCCAACGTCCTGACTTTC.

V gene TRBV7-9 combines with J gene TRBJ2-5; 11 nucleotides agree with TRBD2. CDR1 is SEHNR, CDR2 FQNEAQ, per germline (reference sequence). The CDR3 extends over 17 amino acids. The ends lost 4 bases at V and 4 bases at J; junction bases unmatched: 11. CDR3 nucleotide sequence: TGTGCCAGCAGCTCCTACCCCCTAGCGGGAGGAGGAGAGACCCAGTACTTC. Translated: CASSSYPLAGGGETQYF.

A word on this clonotype: A much bigger clone sits one base away, suggesting this may be a read error. This sequence joins TRBV6-1 and TRBJ2-7, with 9 nucleotides matching TRBD1. CDR3 length: 14 amino acids. The J segment lost 6 bases and the V segment lost 3 bases, leaving 6 bases of the junction unmatched. Germline values: CDR1 MNHNS, CDR2 SASEGT. CDR3 in DNA: TGTGCCAGCAGTGATAATACAGGGGGCTGCGAGCAGTACTTC. It yields the protein CASSDNTGGCEQYF.

In this sample, this clonotype turned up a few times. This chain links TRBV10-3 with TRBJ1-2; 11 nucleotides align to TRBD1. V shed 0 bases and J 7 bases; nucleotides not matched to a gene: 10. In germline, CDR1 is ENHRY, CDR2 SYGVKD. CDR3 length: 17 residues. The CDR3 nucleotides are TGTGCCATCAGTGAGTCTTTTTCAGGACAGGGGGCCAGTGGCTACACCTTC. Its protein is CAISESFSGQGASGYTF.

The chain recombines TRBV11-3 with TRBJ2-1; D tentatively reads TRBD1 or TRBD2 (5 bases each). Per germline, CDR1 SGHNT and CDR2 YENEEA. V was shortened by 4 bases and J by 7 bases, with 17 bases between the two germline ends. This CDR3 is built from 15 residues. CDR3 protein: CASSYDRGPGNEQFF. The CDR3 coding sequence is TGTGCCAGCAGCTACGACAGAGGGCCGGGAAATGAGCAGTTCTTC.

Points on this clonotype: Possible read error: a much larger clone is one base away. V is TRBV20-1 and J is TRBJ1-5; D may be TRBD1 (5 bases). The CDR3 covers 16 residues. CDR1 DFQATT and CDR2 SNEGSKA come from the germline V gene (reference sequence). The germline V and J ends were trimmed by 4 bases and 4 bases, with 20 bases remaining between them. The CDR3: CSATDPIGTINQPQHF. In DNA form, the CDR3 reads TGCAGTGCTACAGATCCCATCGGGACGATTAATCAGCCCCAGCATTTT.

This clonotype was detected a few times. CDR3 nucleotides: TGCAGCGTTGAAATCCCGGGGGGACAGGGGAAGGAGAACACTGAAGCTTTCTTT. This translates into CSVEIPGGQGKENTEAFF. V and J are TRBV29-1 and TRBJ1-1, with 10 bases fitting TRBD1. The germline gives CDR1 SQVTM, CDR2 ANQGSEA. The CDR3 extends over 18 amino acids. Trimming at V came to 2 bases and at J to 1 base, leaving 13 bases not matched to a gene.

This clonotype was observed many times. This chain joins TRBV5-1 and TRBJ2-4; D gene unclear. Trimming took off 1 base at V and 2 bases at J, with 7 bases between the two ends. This CDR3 region has 14 residues. Germline V gives CDR1 SGHRS, CDR2 YFSETQ. The CDR3: CASSLTTPKNIQYF. CDR3 bases: TGCGCCAGCAGCTTGACTACCCCCAAAAACATTCAGTACTTC.

This clonotype was seen at least ten times. The chain couples TRBV29-1 to TRBJ1-3, with D maybe TRBD1 (6 bases). Trimming shortened V by 7 bases and J by 0 bases, and 19 bases separated the two germline ends. CDR3 size: 16 residues. Germline CDR1 and CDR2: SQVTM and ANQGSEA. The CDR3 spells CSAEDRDTSSGNTIYF. The CDR3 region has the DNA TGCAGCGCTGAGGACCGGGACACGAGCTCTGGAAACACCATATATTTT.

The rearrangement links TRBV20-1 to TRBJ1-1; no clear D gene. The CDR3 runs to 11 residues. V shed 3 bases and J shed 5 bases, with 7 bases lying between them. The germline CDR1 and CDR2 sequences are DFQATT and SNEGSKA (reference sequence). CDR3 region: CSASRKTEAFF. CDR3 DNA: TGCAGTGCTAGCCGGAAGACTGAAGCTTTCTTT.

The rearrangement uses TRBV28 and TRBJ1-6; unclear D gene. Germline V gene lookup returns CDR1 MDHEN and CDR2 SYDVKM. V lost 3 bases, J lost 7 bases, and 4 bases lay in between. The CDR3 has 12 amino acids. The CDR3 coding sequence is TGTGCCAGCAGTTTGGTAAATTCACCCCTCCACTTT. Its protein is CASSLVNSPLHF.

V usage is TRBV7-9 and J usage is TRBJ2-7; tentatively, D is TRBD1 (5 bases). The V end lost 5 bases, the J end lost 2 bases, and 10 bases lay between the germline ends. CDR1 is SEHNR, CDR2 FQNEAQ, per germline (reference sequence). The length of the CDR3 is 13 residues. CDR3 region: CASSPDKTYEQYF. The CDR3 DNA reads as TGTGCCAGCAGCCCGGACAAGACCTACGAGCAGTACTTC. Full variable domain (remainder filled in from reference TRBV7-9 and TRBJ2-7): DTGVSQNPRHKITKRGQNVTFRCDPISEHNRLYWYRQTLGQGPEFLTYFQNEAQLEKSRLLSDRFSAERPKGSFSTLEIQRTEQGDSAMYLCASSPDKTYEQYFGPGTRLTVT.

This clonotype was found many times. The chain employs TRBV28 and TRBJ2-7; D gene uncertain. The CDR3 sequence is 13 residues long. V lost 5 bases to trimming and J lost 0 bases, with 8 bases between them. CDR1 and CDR2 from the germline V gene are MDHEN and SYDVKM. The CDR3 region has the DNA TGTGCCAGCAGTCCCCTCAGCTCCTACGAGCAGTACTTC. Translating it yields CASSPLSSYEQYF.

V and J are TRBV2 and TRBJ2-3; TRBD1 matches 7 bases. Germline-derived CDR1 and CDR2 are SNHLY and FYNNEI. V was clipped by 6 bases and J by 3 bases; unmatched bases: 6. This CDR3 has 14 amino acids. The CDR3 nucleotides are TGTGCCAGCAGAGGAGACAGGGATACAGATACGCAGTATTTT. Residues: CASRGDRDTDTQYF.

This clonotype was picked up many times. The chain combines TRBV28 with TRBJ1-4; no clear D gene. The CDR3 covers 13 residues. Germline CDR1 and CDR2: MDHEN and SYDVKM. V dropped 3 bases and J dropped 4 bases, with 6 bases sitting between them. The DNA of the CDR3 is TGTGCCAGCAGTTTTGAGAGTAATGAAAAACTGTTTTTT. It specifies CASSFESNEKLFF.

This clonotype was recorded many times. The chain is built from TRBV28 and TRBJ2-4; 7 nucleotides match TRBD1. The germline CDR1 and CDR2 sequences are MDHEN and SYDVKM. CDR3 length: 12 residues. V shed 8 bases and J 6 bases; nucleotides not matched to a gene: 4. The CDR3 coding sequence is TGTGCCAGCTGGGACAGAGGAAACATTCAGTACTTC. The encoded protein is CASWDRGNIQYF.

The table lists this clonotype with many counts. The rearrangement uses TRBV27 and TRBJ2-2; D tentatively fits TRBD1 or TRBD2 (5 bases each). CDR1 is MNHEY, CDR2 SMNVEV, per germline (reference sequence). The CDR3 totals 16 residues. V lost 6 bases and J lost 1, with 15 bases in between. Here the CDR3 reads CASRAPGTVNTGELFF. In DNA, the CDR3 is TGTGCCAGCAGAGCCCCCGGGACGGTGAACACCGGGGAGCTGTTTTTT.

This clonotype was recorded many times. The CDR3 spells CASSSGQGTLSTDTQYF. In DNA form, the CDR3 reads TGTGCCAGCAGCTCCGGACAGGGGACCCTCAGCACAGATACGCAGTATTTT. V usage is TRBV7-9 and J usage is TRBJ2-3; 9 bases line up with TRBD1. CDR3 size: 17 residues. The V gene end was trimmed by 4 bases and the J gene end by 0 bases; junction bases not matched to a gene: 8. The germline V gene encodes CDR1 SEHNR and CDR2 FQNEAQ (reference sequence).

The table lists this clonotype with many counts. The chain employs TRBV7-9 and TRBJ2-6; TRBD1 matches at 8 bases. Germline CDR1 reads SEHNR; CDR2 reads FQNEAQ (reference sequence). The CDR3 has 15 residues. With 4 bases clipped from V and 4 bases from J, the junction kept 3 bases outside the gene matches. Here the CDR3 reads CASSSTGAGANVLTF. In nucleotides, the CDR3 is TGTGCCAGCAGCTCGACAGGGGCAGGGGCCAACGTCCTGACTTTC.

This clonotype has at least ten counts. V and J are TRBV28 and TRBJ1-2; D is unresolved. Germline CDR1 MDHEN, CDR2 SYDVKM. Trimming removed 2 bases at V and 4 bases at J, with 11 bases between. The CDR3 is made up of 14 amino acids. CDR3 nucleotide sequence: TGTGCCAGCAGTTTACCGGCAGCCGGCTATGGCTACACCTTC. It encodes CASSLPAAGYGYTF.

This sequence joins TRBV20-1 and TRBJ2-5, with 9 bases identical to TRBD2. Unmatched junction bases numbered 9, after V lost 0 bases and J lost 1 base. Germline loops: CDR1 DFQATT, CDR2 SNEGSKA (reference sequence). CDR3 length: 17 residues. The CDR3 spells CSARDPTSGAIQETQYF. CDR3 DNA: TGCAGTGCTAGAGATCCGACTAGCGGAGCAATCCAAGAGACCCAGTACTTC.

The chain uses TRBV6-2 or TRBV6-3 and TRBJ2-7; TRBD2 agrees at 7 bases. Germline values: CDR1 MNHEY, CDR2 SVGEGT. The trim removed 2 bases at V and 5 bases at J, leaving 6 bases unmatched. CDR3 size: 14 residues. Here the CDR3 reads CASSYAREGDEQYF. The CDR3 DNA reads as TGTGCCAGCAGTTACGCCAGGGAGGGCGACGAGCAGTACTTC.

This clonotype was recorded a few times. The chain combines TRBV29-1 with TRBJ2-1; no reliable D call. The V gene lost 4 bases and the J gene lost 0 bases, with 10 bases spanning the gap. The CDR3 is 14 residues long. CDR1 and CDR2 from the germline V gene are SQVTM and ANQGSEA. The CDR3 DNA is TGCAGCGTTGCCGGGCCGAGCTCCTACAATGAGCAGTTCTTC. This translates into CSVAGPSSYNEQFF.